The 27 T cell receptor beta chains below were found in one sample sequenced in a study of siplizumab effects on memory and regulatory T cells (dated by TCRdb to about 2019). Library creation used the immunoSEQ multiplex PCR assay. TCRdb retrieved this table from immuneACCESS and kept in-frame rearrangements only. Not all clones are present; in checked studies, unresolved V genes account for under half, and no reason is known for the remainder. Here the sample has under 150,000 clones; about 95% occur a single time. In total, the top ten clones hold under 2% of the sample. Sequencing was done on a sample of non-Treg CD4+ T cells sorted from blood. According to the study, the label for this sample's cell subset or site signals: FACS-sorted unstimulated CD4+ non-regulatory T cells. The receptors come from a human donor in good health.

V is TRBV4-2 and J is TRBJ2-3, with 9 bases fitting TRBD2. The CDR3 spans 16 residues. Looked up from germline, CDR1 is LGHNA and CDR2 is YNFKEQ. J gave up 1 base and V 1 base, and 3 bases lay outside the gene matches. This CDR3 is CASSQARTSGTDTQYF. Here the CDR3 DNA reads TGTGCCAGCAGCCAAGCCCGGACTAGCGGCACAGATACGCAGTATTTT.

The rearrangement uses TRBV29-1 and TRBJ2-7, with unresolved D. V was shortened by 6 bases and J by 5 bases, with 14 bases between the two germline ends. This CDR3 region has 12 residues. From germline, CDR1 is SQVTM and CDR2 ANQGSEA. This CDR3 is CSVVANIDEQYF. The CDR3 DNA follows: TGCAGCGTCGTCGCGAATATCGACGAGCAGTACTTC.

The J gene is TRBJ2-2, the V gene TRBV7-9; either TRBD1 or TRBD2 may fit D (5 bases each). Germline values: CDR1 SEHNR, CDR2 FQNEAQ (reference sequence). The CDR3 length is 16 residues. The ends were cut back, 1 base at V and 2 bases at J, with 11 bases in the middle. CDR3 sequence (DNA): TGTGCCAGCAGCTTAGTGTGGGGGATAAACACCGGGGAGCTGTTTTTT. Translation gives CASSLVWGINTGELFF.

DNA for the CDR3: TGTGCAAGTCGCTCCAAGACGTCGAAGGTCACCGGGGAGCTGTTTTTT. The encoded protein is CASRSKTSKVTGELFF. The V call is TRBV12-2, the J call TRBJ2-2. TRBV12-2 is flagged as a pseudogene. The CDR3 length is 16 residues.

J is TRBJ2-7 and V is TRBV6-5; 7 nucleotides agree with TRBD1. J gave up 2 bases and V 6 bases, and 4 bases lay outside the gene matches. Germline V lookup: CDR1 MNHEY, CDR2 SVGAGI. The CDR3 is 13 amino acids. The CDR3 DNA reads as TGTGCCAGCAGCCTCGACAGGGCCTACGAGCAGTACTTC. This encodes CASSLDRAYEQYF.

For the CDR3, the DNA is TGTGCCAGCAGCTTATTTACAGGGTACGAAAAACTGTTTTTT. Its protein product is CASSLFTGYEKLFF. J is TRBJ1-4 and V is TRBV7-9, with D possibly matching TRBD1 (6 bases). The CDR3 is 14 residues long. Germline CDR1 reads SEHNR; CDR2 reads FQNEAQ (reference sequence). Trimming pared 2 bases from V and 8 bases from J, leaving 12 bases between.

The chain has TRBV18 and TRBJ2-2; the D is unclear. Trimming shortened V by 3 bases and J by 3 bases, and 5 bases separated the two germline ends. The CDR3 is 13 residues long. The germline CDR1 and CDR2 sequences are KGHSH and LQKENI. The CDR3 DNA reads TGTGCCAGCTCACCTTCGGACACCGGGGAGCTGTTTTTT. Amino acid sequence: CASSPSDTGELFF.

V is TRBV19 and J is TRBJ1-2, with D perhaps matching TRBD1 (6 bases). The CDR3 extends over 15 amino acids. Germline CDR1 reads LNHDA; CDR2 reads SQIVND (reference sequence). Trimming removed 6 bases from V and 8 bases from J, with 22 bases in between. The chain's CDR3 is CASSETDSPHRGYTF. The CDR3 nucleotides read TGTGCCAGTAGCGAAACGGACAGTCCTCATCGAGGCTACACCTTC.

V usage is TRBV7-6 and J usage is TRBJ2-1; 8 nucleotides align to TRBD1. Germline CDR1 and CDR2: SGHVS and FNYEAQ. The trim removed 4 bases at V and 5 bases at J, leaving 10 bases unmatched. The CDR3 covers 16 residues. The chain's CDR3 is CASSSPFRTGNNEQFF. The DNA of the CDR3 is TGTGCCAGCAGCTCGCCTTTTAGGACAGGGAACAATGAGCAGTTCTTC.

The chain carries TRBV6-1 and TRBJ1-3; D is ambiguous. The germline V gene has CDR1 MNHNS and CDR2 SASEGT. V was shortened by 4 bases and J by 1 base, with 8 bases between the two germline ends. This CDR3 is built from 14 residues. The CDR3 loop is CASSALLSGNTIYF. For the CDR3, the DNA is TGTGCCAGCAGTGCACTGCTTTCTGGAAACACCATATATTTT.

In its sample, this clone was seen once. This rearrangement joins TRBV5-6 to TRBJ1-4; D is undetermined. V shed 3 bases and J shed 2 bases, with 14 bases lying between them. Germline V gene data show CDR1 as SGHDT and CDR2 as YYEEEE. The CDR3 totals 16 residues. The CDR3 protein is CASSSMERRTNEKLFF. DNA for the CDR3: TGTGCCAGCAGCTCCATGGAGAGGAGGACTAATGAAAAACTGTTTTTT.

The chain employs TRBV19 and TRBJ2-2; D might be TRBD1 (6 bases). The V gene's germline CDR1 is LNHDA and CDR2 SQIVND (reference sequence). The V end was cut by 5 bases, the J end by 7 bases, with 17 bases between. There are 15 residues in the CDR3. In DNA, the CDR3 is TGTGCCAGTAGTTCCGGGACACTAGACCTCGGGGAGCTGTTTTTT. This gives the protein CASSSGTLDLGELFF.

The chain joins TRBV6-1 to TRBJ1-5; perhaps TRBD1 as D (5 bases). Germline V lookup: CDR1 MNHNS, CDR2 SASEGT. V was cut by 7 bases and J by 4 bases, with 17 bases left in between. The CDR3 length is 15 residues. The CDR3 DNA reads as TGTGCCAGCAATTTCGGGGGAGCGGGGAATCAGCCCCAGCATTTT. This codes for CASNFGGAGNQPQHF.

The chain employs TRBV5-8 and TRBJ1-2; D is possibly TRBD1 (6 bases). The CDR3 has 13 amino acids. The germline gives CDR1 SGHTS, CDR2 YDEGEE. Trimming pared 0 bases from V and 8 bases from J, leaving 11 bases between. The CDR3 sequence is CASSLGRGYGYTF. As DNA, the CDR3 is TGTGCCAGCAGCTTGGGCAGGGGCTACGGCTACACCTTC. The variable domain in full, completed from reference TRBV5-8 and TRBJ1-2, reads EAGVTQSPTHLIKTRGQQATLRCSPISGHTSVYWYQQALGLGLQFLLWYDEGEERNRGNFPPRFSGRQFPNYSSELNVNALELEDSALYLCASSLGRGYGYTFGSGTRLTVV.

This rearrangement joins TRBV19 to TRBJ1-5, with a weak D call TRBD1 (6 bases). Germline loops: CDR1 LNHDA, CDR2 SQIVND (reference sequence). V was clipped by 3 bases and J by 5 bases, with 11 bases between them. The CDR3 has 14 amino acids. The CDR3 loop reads CASSMGTPYQPQHF. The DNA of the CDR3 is TGTGCCAGTAGTATGGGGACACCTTATCAGCCCCAGCATTTT.

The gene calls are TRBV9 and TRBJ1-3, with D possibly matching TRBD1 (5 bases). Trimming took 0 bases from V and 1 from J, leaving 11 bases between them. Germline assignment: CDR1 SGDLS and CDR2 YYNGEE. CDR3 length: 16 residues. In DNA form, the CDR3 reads TGTGCCAGCAGCGTAGAGCCAGGGTTATCTGGAAACACCATATATTTT. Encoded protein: CASSVEPGLSGNTIYF.

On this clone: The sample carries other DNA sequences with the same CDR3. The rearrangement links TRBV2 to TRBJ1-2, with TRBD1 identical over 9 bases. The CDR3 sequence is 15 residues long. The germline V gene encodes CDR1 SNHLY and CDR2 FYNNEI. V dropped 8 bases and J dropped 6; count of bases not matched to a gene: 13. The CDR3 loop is CASRVPLQGADGYTF. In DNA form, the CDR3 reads TGTGCCAGCCGGGTACCATTACAGGGGGCAGATGGCTACACCTTC.

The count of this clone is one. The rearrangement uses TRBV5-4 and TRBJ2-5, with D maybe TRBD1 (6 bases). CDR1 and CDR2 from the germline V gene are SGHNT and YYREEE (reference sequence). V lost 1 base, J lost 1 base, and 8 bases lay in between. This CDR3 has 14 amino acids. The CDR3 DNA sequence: TGTGCCAGCAGCTTGCAAGGGGGCCAAGAGACCCAGTACTTC. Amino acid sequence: CASSLQGGQETQYF.

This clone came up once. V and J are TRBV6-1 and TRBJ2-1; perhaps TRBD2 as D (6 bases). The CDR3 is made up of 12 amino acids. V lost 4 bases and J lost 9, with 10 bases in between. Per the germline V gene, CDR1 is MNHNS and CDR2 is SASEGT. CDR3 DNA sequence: TGTGCCAGCAGTGCTAGCGTCGGTGAGCAGTTCTTC. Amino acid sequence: CASSASVGEQFF.

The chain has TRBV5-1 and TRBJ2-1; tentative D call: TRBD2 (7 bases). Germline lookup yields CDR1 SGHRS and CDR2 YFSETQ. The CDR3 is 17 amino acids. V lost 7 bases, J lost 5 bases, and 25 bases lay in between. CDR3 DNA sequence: TGCGCCAGCGGACTAACCCCTGTGGGGGGGCCTAACAATGAGCAGTTCTTC. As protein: CASGLTPVGGPNNEQFF.

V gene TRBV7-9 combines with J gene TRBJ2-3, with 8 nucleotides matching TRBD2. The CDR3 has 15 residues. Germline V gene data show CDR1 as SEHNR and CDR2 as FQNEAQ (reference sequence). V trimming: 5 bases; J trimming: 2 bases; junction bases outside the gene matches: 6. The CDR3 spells CASSHLAGTTDTQYF. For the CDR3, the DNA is TGTGCCAGCAGCCATCTAGCGGGCACCACAGATACGCAGTATTTT.

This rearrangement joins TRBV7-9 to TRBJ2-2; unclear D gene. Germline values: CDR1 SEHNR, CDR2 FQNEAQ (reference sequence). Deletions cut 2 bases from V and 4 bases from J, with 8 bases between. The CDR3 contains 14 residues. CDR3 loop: CASSLSLLTGELFF. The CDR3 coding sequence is TGTGCCAGCAGCTTAAGCCTACTCACCGGGGAGCTGTTTTTT.

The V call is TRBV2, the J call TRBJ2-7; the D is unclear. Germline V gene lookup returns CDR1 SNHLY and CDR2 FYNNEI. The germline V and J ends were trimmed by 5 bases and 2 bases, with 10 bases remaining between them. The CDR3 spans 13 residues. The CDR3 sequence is CASSPRRAYEQYF. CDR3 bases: TGTGCCAGCAGTCCACGACGGGCCTACGAGCAGTACTTC.

CDR3 in DNA: TGTGCCAGCAGCTTAGAGAGGTTTTATGGCTACACCTTC. This codes for CASSLERFYGYTF. The V and J genes are TRBV7-2 and TRBJ1-2, with unresolved D. Germline V lookup: CDR1 SGHTA, CDR2 FQGNSA. The CDR3 has 13 residues. Trimming shortened V by 1 base and J by 5 bases, and 8 bases separated the two germline ends.

CDR3 coding DNA: TGTGCCAGCAGCTTGGGACTTGTAGGCGACGAGCAGTACTTC. It codes for CASSLGLVGDEQYF. The chain joins TRBV5-4 to TRBJ2-7, with D uncertain. Germline loops: CDR1 SGHNT, CDR2 YYREEE (reference sequence). The CDR3 runs 14 residues. V was clipped by 0 bases and J by 5 bases, with 12 bases between them.

CDR3 coding DNA: TGTGCCAGCAGCTTAGGACAGGGTTATAATTCACCCCTCCACTTT. It translates to CASSLGQGYNSPLHF. The rearrangement links TRBV11-2 to TRBJ1-6, with 7 bases matching TRBD1. There are 15 residues in the CDR3. With 1 base clipped from V and 4 bases from J, the junction kept 1 base outside the gene matches. CDR1 and CDR2 (germline): SGHAT, FQNNGV.

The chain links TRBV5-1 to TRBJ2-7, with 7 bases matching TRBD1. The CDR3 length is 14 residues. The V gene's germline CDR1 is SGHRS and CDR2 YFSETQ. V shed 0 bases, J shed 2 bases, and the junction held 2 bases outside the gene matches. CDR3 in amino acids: CASSLGTGTYEQYF. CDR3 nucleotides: TGCGCCAGCAGCTTGGGGACAGGAACCTACGAGCAGTACTTC.